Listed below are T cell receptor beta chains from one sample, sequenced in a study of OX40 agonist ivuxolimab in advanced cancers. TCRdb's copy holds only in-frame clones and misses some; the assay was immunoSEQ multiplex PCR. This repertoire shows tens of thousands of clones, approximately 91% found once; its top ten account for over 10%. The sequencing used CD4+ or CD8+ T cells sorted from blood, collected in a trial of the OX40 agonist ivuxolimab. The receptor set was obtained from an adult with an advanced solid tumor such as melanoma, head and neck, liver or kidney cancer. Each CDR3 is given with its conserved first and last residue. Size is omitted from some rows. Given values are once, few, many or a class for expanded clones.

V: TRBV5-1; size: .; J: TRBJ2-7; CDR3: CASSLDPGNEQYF
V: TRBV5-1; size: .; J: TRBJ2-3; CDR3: CASSLDGGRTDTQYF
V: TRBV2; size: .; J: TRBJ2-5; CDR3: CASQGLETQYF
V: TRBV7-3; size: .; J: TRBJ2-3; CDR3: CASSSTGTSAQYF
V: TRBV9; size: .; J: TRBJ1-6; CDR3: CASSAPLAPLHF
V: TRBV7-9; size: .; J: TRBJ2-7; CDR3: CASSRGRGGRGEQYF
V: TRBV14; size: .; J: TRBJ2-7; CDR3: CASSQEEGYEQYF
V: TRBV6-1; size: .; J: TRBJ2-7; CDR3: CASKRQGADSHEQYF
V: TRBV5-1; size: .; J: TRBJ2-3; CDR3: CASSSPLRGTTDTQYF
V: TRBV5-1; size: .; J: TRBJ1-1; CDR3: CASSATGGNTEAFF
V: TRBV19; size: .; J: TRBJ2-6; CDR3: CASRRISGANVLTF
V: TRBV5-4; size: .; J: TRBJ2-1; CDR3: CASSLGTLVGENEQFF
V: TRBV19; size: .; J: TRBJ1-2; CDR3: CASSPRGRTNYGYTF
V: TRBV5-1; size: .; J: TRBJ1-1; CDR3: CASKGMTGNTEAFF
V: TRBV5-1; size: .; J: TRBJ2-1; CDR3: CASSLEGGTYNEQFF
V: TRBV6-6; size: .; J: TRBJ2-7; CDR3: CASKMTPEEIYEQYF
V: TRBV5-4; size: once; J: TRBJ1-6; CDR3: CASSLGTNNSPLHF
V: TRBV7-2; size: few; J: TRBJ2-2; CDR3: CASSWTSGNTGELFF
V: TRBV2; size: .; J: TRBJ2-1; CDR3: CASIGGLRGQGGVYDNEQFF
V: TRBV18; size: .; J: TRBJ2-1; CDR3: CASSPRPPGLAGVLPHNEQFF
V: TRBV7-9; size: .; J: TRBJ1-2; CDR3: CASSLAGGFYGYTF
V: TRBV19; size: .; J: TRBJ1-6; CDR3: CASSIRTGEDSPLHF
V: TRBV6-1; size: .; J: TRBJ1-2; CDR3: CASRKTGGLYYGYTF
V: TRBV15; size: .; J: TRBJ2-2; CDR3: CATSRDSFRSSTGELFF
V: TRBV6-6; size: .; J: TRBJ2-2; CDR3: CASRFLVGNTGELFF
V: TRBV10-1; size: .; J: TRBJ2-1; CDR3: CASSELGDEQFF
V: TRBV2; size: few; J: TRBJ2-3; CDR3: CASSWTSGSDTQYF
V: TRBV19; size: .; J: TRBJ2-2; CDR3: CASTKTTSSWGGELFF
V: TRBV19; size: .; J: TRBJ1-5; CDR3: CASSIRRLSNQPQHF
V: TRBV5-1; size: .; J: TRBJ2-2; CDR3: CASSVTIQNTGELFF
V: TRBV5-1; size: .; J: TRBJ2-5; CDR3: CASSLAVEAGGLASQYF
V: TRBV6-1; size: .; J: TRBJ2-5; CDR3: CASRHGGAETQYF
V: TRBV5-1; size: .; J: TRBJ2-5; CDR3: CASSLTGGPLETQYF
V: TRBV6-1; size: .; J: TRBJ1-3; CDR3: CASNLERSGNTIYF
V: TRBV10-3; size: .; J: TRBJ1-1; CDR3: CAIRDRGIGAGTEAFF
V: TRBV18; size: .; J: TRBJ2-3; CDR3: CASSPRGSGSGGADTQYF
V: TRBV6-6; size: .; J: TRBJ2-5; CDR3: CASSYSVLETQYF
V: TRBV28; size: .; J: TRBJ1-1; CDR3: CASRTFGQGATNTEAFF
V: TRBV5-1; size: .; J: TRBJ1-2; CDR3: CASSWDGDGYTF
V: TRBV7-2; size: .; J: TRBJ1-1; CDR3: CASSAAQGNTEAFF
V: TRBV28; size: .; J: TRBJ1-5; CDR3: CASSFYRGSQPQHF
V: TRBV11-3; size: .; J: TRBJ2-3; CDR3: CASSVDGPSTDTQYF